This T cell receptor beta chain came from a study of T cell responses to AZD1222 COVID-19 vaccine. The CDR3 loop spans 11 amino acids. Per germline, CDR1 DFQATT and CDR2 SNEGSKA (reference sequence). Measured with immunoSEQ multiplex PCR; TCRdb has only the in-frame clones, and not every one. The sample consists of roughly 170,000 clones, under 95% of them appearing once. Of note for this clone: Its matching antigen is unknown. The junction shows a germline mismatch at one end, possibly a read error.

Study-level points and caveats: Clonal diversity was possibly underestimated, and white British individuals and females predominated among donors.

The chain is built from TRBV20-1 and TRBJ1-2; D gene uncertain. The sample was peripheral blood, taken 28 days after the second AZD1222 dose. The clonotype comes from an adult who received the AZD1222 COVID-19 vaccine. The CDR3 reads CSARDPAGGNF. The CDR3 nucleotides are TGCAGTGCTAGAGATCCGGCTGGAGGAAACTTC.